This T cell receptor (beta chain) was captured in a study of identical twins. A single record per CDR3 protein comes from TCRdb applying MiXCR to the 5' RACE reads. The sample lists about 570,000 distinct CDR3 sequences; more than 9% were seen once. Study results and limitations: Conclusions were based on cross-sectional statistical analysis, without following the same donors.

The trim removed 5 bases at V and 5 bases at J, leaving 12 bases unmatched. CDR1 is MDHEN, CDR2 SYDVKM, per germline. The CDR3 covers 16 residues. This clonotype was found a few times. What it recognizes is unknown. The data were also submitted as part of a second study, on yellow fever vaccine responses in identical twins.

The sequenced material came from PBMCs. The TCR comes from a woman aged 18-29 years in good health. The chain has TRBV28 and TRBJ2-1, with TRBD2 matching 7 bases. The CDR3 loop reads CASSLADLLADNEQFF. In nucleotides, the CDR3 is TGTGCCAGCAGTCTCGCGGATCTCCTAGCGGACAATGAGCAGTTCTTC.